This T cell receptor beta chain was profiled in a study of cytomegalovirus exposure and HLA in healthy donors. The CDR3 length is 15 residues. The germline CDR1 and CDR2 sequences are SGHVS and FNYEAQ. Trimming removed 5 bases at V and 6 bases at J, with 18 bases between. Findings and limits, study-wide: One later analysis reportedly identified an Asian-associated ancestry cluster that showed fewer N-insertions than the roughly 600-donor mean. TCR beta sequences reportedly predicted most subjects' HLA-A and HLA-B alleles accurately.

The PCR used 60 Vbeta and 13 Jbeta primers. Sequencing used immunoSEQ multiplex PCR; TCRdb keeps in-frame clones, though not all of them. The sample consists of more than 90,000 clones, about 76% of them appearing once. This clone was observed a few times. The target antigen is unknown. Sequencing was carried out using PBMCs. The V gene is TRBV7-6, the J gene TRBJ2-3, with D possibly being TRBD1 (6 bases). This TCR came from a man under 40 in good health and CMV-seropositive. The CDR3 region has the DNA TGTGCCAGCAGCCCACATTCGGACAGCTCCGATACGCAGTATTTT. The encoded protein is CASSPHSDSSDTQYF. Drawing the rest from reference TRBV7-6 and TRBJ2-3, the complete variable domain is GAGVSQSPRYKVTKRGQDVALRCDPISGHVSLYWYRQALGQGPEFLTYFNYEAQQDKSGLPNDRFSAERPEGSISTLTIQRTEQRDSAMYRCASSPHSDSSDTQYFGPGTRLTVL.